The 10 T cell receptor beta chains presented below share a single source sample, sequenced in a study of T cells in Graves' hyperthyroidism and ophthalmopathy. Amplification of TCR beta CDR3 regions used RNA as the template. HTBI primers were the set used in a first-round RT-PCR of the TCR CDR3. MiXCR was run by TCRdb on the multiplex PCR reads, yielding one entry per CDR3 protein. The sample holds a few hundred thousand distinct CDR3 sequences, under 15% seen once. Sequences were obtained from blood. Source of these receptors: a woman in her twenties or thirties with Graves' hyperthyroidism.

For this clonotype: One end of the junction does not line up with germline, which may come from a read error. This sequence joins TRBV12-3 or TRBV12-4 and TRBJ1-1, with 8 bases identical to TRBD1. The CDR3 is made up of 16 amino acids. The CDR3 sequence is CASSYDRGGGHTEASF. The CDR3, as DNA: TGTGCCAGCAGCTATGACAGGGGCGGAGGACACACTGAAGCTTCCTTT.

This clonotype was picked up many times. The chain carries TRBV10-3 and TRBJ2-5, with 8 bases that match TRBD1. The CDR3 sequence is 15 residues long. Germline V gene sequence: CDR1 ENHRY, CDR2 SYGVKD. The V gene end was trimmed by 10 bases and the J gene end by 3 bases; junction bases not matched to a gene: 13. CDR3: CATGSRDRNEETQYF. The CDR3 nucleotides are TGTGCCACGGGGTCCCGGGACAGGAACGAAGAGACCCAGTACTTC.

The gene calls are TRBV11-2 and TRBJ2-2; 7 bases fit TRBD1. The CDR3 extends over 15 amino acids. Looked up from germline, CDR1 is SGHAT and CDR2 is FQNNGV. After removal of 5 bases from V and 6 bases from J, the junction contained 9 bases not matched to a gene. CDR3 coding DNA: TGTGCCAGCAGCCGCGATCCGACAGGGCCCGGGGAGCTGTTTTTT. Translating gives CASSRDPTGPGELFF. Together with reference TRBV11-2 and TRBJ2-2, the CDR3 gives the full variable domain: EAGVAQSPRYKIIEKRQSVAFWCNPISGHATLYWYQQILGQGPKLLIQFQNNGVVDDSQLPKDRFSAERLKGVDSTLKIQPAKLEDSAVYLCASSRDPTGPGELFFGEGSRLTVL.

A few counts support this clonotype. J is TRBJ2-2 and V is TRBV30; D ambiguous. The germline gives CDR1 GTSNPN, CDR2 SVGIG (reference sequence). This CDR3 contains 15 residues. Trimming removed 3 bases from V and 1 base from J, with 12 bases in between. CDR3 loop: CAWRLLWENTGELFF. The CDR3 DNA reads TGTGCCTGGAGGCTATTGTGGGAGAACACCGGGGAGCTGTTTTTT.

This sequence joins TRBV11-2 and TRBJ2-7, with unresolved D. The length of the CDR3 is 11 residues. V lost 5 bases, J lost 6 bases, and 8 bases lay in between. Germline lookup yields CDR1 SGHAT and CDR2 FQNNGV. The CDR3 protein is CASSPLSEQYF. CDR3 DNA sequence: TGTGCCAGCAGCCCCCTTTCCGAGCAGTACTTC.

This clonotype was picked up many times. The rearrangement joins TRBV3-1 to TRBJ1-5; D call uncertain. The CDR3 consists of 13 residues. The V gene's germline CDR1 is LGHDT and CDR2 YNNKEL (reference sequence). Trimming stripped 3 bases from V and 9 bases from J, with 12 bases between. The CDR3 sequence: CASSHRSDGPQHF. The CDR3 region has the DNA TGTGCCAGCAGCCACCGGAGTGACGGGCCCCAGCATTTT. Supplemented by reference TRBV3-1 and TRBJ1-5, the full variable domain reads DTAVSQTPKYLVTQMGNDKSIKCEQNLGHDTMYWYKQDSKKFLKIMFSYNNKELIINETVPNRFSPKSPDKAHLNLHINSLELGDSAVYFCASSHRSDGPQHFGDGTRLSIL.

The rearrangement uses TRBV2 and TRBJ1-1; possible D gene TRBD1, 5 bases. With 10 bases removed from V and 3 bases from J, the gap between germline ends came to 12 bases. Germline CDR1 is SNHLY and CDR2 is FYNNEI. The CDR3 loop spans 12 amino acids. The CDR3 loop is CATHRGDTEAFF. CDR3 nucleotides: TGTGCCACCCACCGGGGGGACACTGAAGCTTTCTTT.

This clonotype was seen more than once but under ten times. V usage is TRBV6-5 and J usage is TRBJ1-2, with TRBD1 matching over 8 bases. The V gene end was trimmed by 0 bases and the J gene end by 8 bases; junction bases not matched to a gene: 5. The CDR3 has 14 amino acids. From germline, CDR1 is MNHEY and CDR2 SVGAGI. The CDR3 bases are TGTGCCAGCAGTTACTCGCCTAGACAGGGGGGCTACACCTTC. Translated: CASSYSPRQGGYTF.

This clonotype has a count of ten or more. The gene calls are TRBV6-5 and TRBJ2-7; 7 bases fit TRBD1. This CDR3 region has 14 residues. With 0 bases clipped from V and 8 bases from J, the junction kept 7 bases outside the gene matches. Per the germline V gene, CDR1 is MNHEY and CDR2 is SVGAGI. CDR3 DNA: TGTGCCAGCAGTTACTCAGGGGGCCAGTCCCAGCAGTACTTC. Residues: CASSYSGGQSQQYF.

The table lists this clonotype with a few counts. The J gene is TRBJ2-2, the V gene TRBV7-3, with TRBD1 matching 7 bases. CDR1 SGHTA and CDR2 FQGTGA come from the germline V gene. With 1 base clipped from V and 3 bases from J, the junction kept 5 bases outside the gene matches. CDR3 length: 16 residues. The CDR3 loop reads CASSLSRDRYTGELFF. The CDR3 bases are TGTGCCAGCAGCTTAAGTCGGGACAGATACACCGGGGAGCTGTTTTTT.